This TCR beta chain was sequenced for a study of blood T cell repertoires in COVID-19. Study-wide context: Acute and convalescent COVID-19 samples came from the United States, Italy and Spain. From T cells, B-cell-depleted T cells, or PBMCs came the material, which was cDNA or gDNA.

As originally analysed: Cell counts per sample came from amplifying reference gene primers. Here immunoSEQ multiplex PCR was the method, and the copy in TCRdb shows in-frame clones only, minus some. V, J and clone size are taken as reported in that table, and D and trimming were inferred from the DNA itself. The sample includes 34,000 or so clones, about 90% of them seen just once. The CDR3 has 17 residues. Germline V gene lookup returns CDR1 MNHEY and CDR2 SMNVEV (reference sequence). The V and J ends lost 4 bases and 4 bases, in that order; junction bases with no gene match: 14. The material sequenced was peripheral blood. The TCR originated in a man between 50 and 59 years old with active or convalescent COVID-19. The chain recombines TRBV27 with TRBJ2-7; TRBD2 aligns across 9 bases. The CDR3 loop is CASSSKWSGRNMYEQYF. As DNA, the CDR3 is TGTGCCAGCAGTTCCAAATGGAGCGGGAGGAATATGTACGAGCAGTACTTC.